The 19 T cell receptor beta chains in this list originate from one sample, sequenced in a study of human T cells and chemical hapten exposure. MiXCR was run by TCRdb on the RACE reads, yielding one entry per CDR3 protein. The sample has over 100,000 distinct CDR3 sequences; about a tenth are singletons. Stated time point: patch test 2, 6 weeks after DPC sensitization. Treatment denoted: therapeutic diphenylcyclopropenone sensitization with weekly scalp DPC. Sequences were derived from whole blood, sampled in connection with sensitization to the hapten diphenylcyclopropenone (DPC). Source of these receptors: a woman in her thirties or forties with alopecia areata. Some clones in this sample may be carry-over from other donors' samples.

Only a few counts were recorded for this clonotype. The chain joins TRBV19 to TRBJ2-1, with D perhaps TRBD1 (6 bases). Trimming took 5 bases from V and 5 from J, leaving 22 bases between them. Germline V gene data show CDR1 as LNHDA and CDR2 as SQIVND (reference sequence). This CDR3 region has 17 residues. The CDR3 nucleotides read TGTGCCAGTAGTTCCAGAGGAAGGACAGTAGTGAACAATGAGCAGTTCTTC. Its translation: CASSSRGRTVVNNEQFF.

The chain links TRBV12-3 or TRBV12-4 to TRBJ1-2; D not resolved. The CDR3 extends over 12 amino acids. Trimming took 5 bases from V and 6 from J, leaving 10 bases between them. The CDR3 nucleotides are TGTGCCAGCAGTGTTACCCTTAATGGCTACACCTTC. Its protein is CASSVTLNGYTF.

Many counts were recorded for this clonotype. The chain has TRBV4-3 and TRBJ1-1; D is perhaps TRBD1 (5 bases). The V gene lost 5 bases and the J gene lost 5 bases, with 24 bases spanning the gap. The CDR3 is 17 residues long. Germline lookup yields CDR1 LGHNA and CDR2 YSLEER. CDR3 region: CASSMVGHGATRTEAFF. The DNA for the CDR3 is TGCGCCAGCAGCATGGTAGGACATGGTGCAACTCGGACTGAAGCTTTCTTT.

The chain couples TRBV6-6 to TRBJ2-7, with 7 bases matching TRBD2. V lost 5 bases, J lost 3 bases, and 7 bases stayed unmatched. Germline lookup yields CDR1 MNHNY and CDR2 SVGAGI (reference sequence). The CDR3 consists of 14 residues. The CDR3 sequence is CASSPLGGGYEQYF. The CDR3 nucleotides read TGTGCCAGCAGTCCCTTAGGCGGGGGCTACGAGCAGTACTTC.

The table lists this clonotype with many counts. The chain combines TRBV3-1 with TRBJ2-6; D is ambiguous. With 5 bases removed from V and 0 bases from J, the gap between germline ends came to 2 bases. CDR3 length equals 13 residues. The germline V gene has CDR1 LGHDT and CDR2 YNNKEL (reference sequence). CDR3 in amino acids: CASSSSGANVLTF. For the CDR3, the DNA is TGTGCCAGCAGCTCCTCTGGGGCCAACGTCCTGACTTTC.

Only a few counts were recorded for this clonotype. The V gene is TRBV5-1, the J gene TRBJ1-6, with 12 bases matching TRBD1. Germline loops: CDR1 SGHRS, CDR2 YFSETQ. This CDR3 spans 16 amino acids. The V gene end was trimmed by 0 bases and the J gene end by 9 bases; junction bases not matched to a gene: 4. This CDR3 is CASSLVGTGGSSPLHF. The CDR3 nucleotides are TGCGCCAGCAGCTTGGTCGGGACAGGGGGCAGTTCACCCCTCCACTTT.

There are a few counts of this clonotype. The chain's CDR3 is CSVGHRARLGEQYF. The DNA of the CDR3 is TGCAGCGTTGGGCACAGGGCACGCCTCGGCGAGCAGTACTTC. V usage is TRBV29-1 and J usage is TRBJ2-7; tentative D call: TRBD1 (6 bases). The CDR3 has 14 residues. Between the trimmed V and J ends, which lost 4 bases and 6 bases, there was a span of 19 bases. Germline values: CDR1 SQVTM, CDR2 ANQGSEA.

This clonotype was detected only a few times. This rearrangement joins TRBV7-9 to TRBJ2-1; 7 bases line up with TRBD1. The germline V gene encodes CDR1 SEHNR and CDR2 FQNEAQ (reference sequence). The CDR3 length is 13 residues. V was clipped by 1 base and J by 10 bases; unmatched bases: 4. CDR3 coding DNA: TGTGCCAGCAGCTTAGTAGGGGGCTACGAGCAGTTCTTC. Amino acids: CASSLVGGYEQFF.

This clonotype was observed many times. This chain joins TRBV23-1 and TRBJ2-1; D gene uncertain. Being an ORF, TRBV23-1 has a function that is uncertain. There are 12 residues in the CDR3. The V end was cut by 0 bases, the J end by 15 bases, with 12 bases between. CDR3 residues: CASSQSSGGWFF. The CDR3 nucleotides are TGCGCCAGCAGTCAATCGTCAGGCGGTTGGTTCTTC.

This clonotype was seen repeatedly, ten times or more. The chain combines TRBV4-3 with TRBJ2-3, with a tentative D call TRBD1 (6 bases). Trimming stripped 0 bases from V and 0 bases from J, with 16 bases between. This CDR3 region has 18 residues. Germline V gene lookup returns CDR1 LGHNA and CDR2 YSLEER. CDR3 region: CASSQDRPRGTSTDTQYF. The CDR3 nucleotides are TGCGCCAGCAGCCAAGATAGGCCCAGGGGCACAAGCACAGATACGCAGTATTTT.

About this clonotype: One junction end does not reproduce the germline sequence, and a read error may be involved. The chain couples TRBV24-1 to TRBJ1-5; tentative D call: TRBD1 (5 bases). CDR1 KGHDR and CDR2 SFDVKD come from the germline V gene. The CDR3 contains 13 residues. DNA for the CDR3: TGTGCCACCCAAGGGGTAGGCAATCAGCCCCGGCATTTT. Its protein is CATQGVGNQPRHF.

The chain combines TRBV3-1 with TRBJ1-5, with D uncertain. The CDR3 is 16 residues long. Per germline, CDR1 LGHDT and CDR2 YNNKEL (reference sequence). V was shortened by 4 bases and J by 4 bases, with 17 bases between the two germline ends. CDR3 coding DNA: TGTGCCAGCAGCCCGTCCCTTGATAAACCGAATCAGCCCCAGCATTTT. This codes for CASSPSLDKPNQPQHF. The full variable domain, its missing parts supplied by reference TRBV3-1 and TRBJ1-5, is DTAVSQTPKYLVTQMGNDKSIKCEQNLGHDTMYWYKQDSKKFLKIMFSYNNKELIINETVPNRFSPKSPDKAHLNLHINSLELGDSAVYFCASSPSLDKPNQPQHFGDGTRLSIL.

This clonotype was seen at least ten times. This chain uses TRBV5-1 with TRBJ2-7; D is perhaps TRBD1 (6 bases). Trimming shortened V by 4 bases and J by 4 bases, and 18 bases separated the two germline ends. This CDR3 contains 15 residues. Germline loops: CDR1 SGHRS, CDR2 YFSETQ. The CDR3: CASSVAVGQPYEQYF. CDR3 DNA: TGCGCCAGCAGCGTTGCGGTGGGACAACCATACGAGCAGTACTTC.

The chain carries TRBV4-3 and TRBJ1-1; D gene ambiguous. Germline loops: CDR1 LGHNA, CDR2 YSLEER. V lost 2 bases and J lost 3, with 10 bases in between. The CDR3 loop spans 14 amino acids. The CDR3 region has the DNA TGCGCCAGCAGCCAATCACCCCCGCACACTGAAGCTTTCTTT. Encoded protein: CASSQSPPHTEAFF.

In this sample, this clonotype turned up many times. The genes are TRBV4-1 and TRBJ1-5; no firm D call. V lost 1 base, J lost 8 bases, and 9 bases lay in between. This CDR3 contains 13 residues. The germline gives CDR1 MGHRA, CDR2 YSYEKL. The CDR3 DNA reads as TGCGCCAGCAGCCAAGTGCGGTATGAGCCCCAGCATTTT. Protein product: CASSQVRYEPQHF.

This clonotype was counted between two and nine times. V is TRBV4-3 and J is TRBJ2-1; D is possibly TRBD1 (7 bases). Trimming removed 0 bases at V and 5 bases at J, with 14 bases between. The CDR3 contains 16 residues. Germline CDR1 reads LGHNA; CDR2 reads YSLEER. The CDR3 reads CASSQEGGGDNNEQFF. CDR3 DNA: TGCGCCAGCAGCCAAGAAGGAGGGGGCGACAACAATGAGCAGTTCTTC.

This clonotype showed up many times. The chain is built from TRBV7-9 and TRBJ1-2; 8 bases align to TRBD1. The CDR3 sequence is 14 residues long. Germline loops: CDR1 SEHNR, CDR2 FQNEAQ (reference sequence). Trimming took 4 bases from V and 0 from J; bases not matched to a gene: 1. CDR3 in amino acids: CASSSTGANYGYTF. CDR3 sequence (DNA): TGTGCCAGCAGCTCGACAGGGGCTAACTATGGCTACACCTTC.

This clonotype was counted at least ten times. CDR3 nucleotide sequence: TGTGCCAGCAGTTACTCGGCCCCTGAGGCTAGCATGTTGGATGAGCAGTTCTTC. It yields the protein CASSYSAPEASMLDEQFF. V and J are TRBV6-2 or TRBV6-3 and TRBJ2-1; tentative D call: TRBD2 (5 bases). The CDR3 loop spans 18 amino acids. Germline CDR1 reads MNHEY; CDR2 reads SVGEGT. Trimming took off 0 bases at V and 8 bases at J, with 23 bases between the two ends.

The rearrangement uses TRBV18 and TRBJ1-5; 7 positions match TRBD1. This CDR3 spans 14 amino acids. The germline gives CDR1 KGHSH, CDR2 LQKENI. Germline trimming cut 1 base from V and 7 bases from J; bases unmatched to any gene: 4. For the CDR3, the DNA is TGTGCCAGCTCACCACAGGGGGCGGAACAGCCCCAGCATTTT. Translation gives CASSPQGAEQPQHF.